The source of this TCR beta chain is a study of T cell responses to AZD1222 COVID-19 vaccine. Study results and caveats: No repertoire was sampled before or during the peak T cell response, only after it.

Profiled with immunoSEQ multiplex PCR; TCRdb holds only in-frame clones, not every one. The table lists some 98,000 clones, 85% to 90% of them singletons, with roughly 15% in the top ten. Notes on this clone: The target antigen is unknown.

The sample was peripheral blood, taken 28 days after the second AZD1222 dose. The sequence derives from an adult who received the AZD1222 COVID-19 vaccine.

The CDR3: CASSFSHVWRRNTGELFF. DNA for the CDR3: TGTGCCAGCAGTTTCTCTCACGTGTGGCGAAGGAACACCGGGGAGCTGTTTTTT. The V call is TRBV27, the J call TRBJ2-2; unclear D gene. This CDR3 is 18 amino acids long. CDR1 MNHEY and CDR2 SMNVEV come from the germline V gene (reference sequence). Trimming took off 3 bases at V and 1 base at J, with 18 bases between the two ends.